This entry concerns a single T cell receptor (beta chain). This clonotype was counted ten times or more. Its antigen is still unknown. Qualities for individual bases were not recorded, and no much larger clone is one base off. V lost 4 bases and J lost 5 bases, and the count of bases not matched to a germline gene is 5. The CDR3 sequence holds 14 residues, the cysteine and phenylalanine included. The only DNA kept is the CDR3, 42 bases in frame from the first base. Via the germline V gene, CDR1 is SNHLY and CDR2 FYNNEI. Stable Graves' hyperthyroidism was defined as no progression to ophthalmopathy during 18 months of follow-up. The hyperthyroidism patients were between 18 and 65 years old and newly diagnosed, with a disease duration of less than 2 months. Patients with uncontrolled infections, other autoimmune diseases, pregnancy or lactation were excluded. Clinical symptoms, serum thyroxine and TRAb, thyroid ultrasound, and orbital computed tomography formed the basis for the diagnoses. PBMCs were separated from roughly 10 ml of fresh peripheral blood using Ficoll-Paque density gradient centrifugation. Total RNA was extracted using Trizol reagent, and RNA quality was assessed on an Agilent 2100 Bioanalyzer.

The data were obtained in a study of T cells in Graves' hyperthyroidism and ophthalmopathy (dated by TCRdb to 2018 to 2020). Some background on the complete study: Peripheral blood samples were taken at the time of initial diagnosis, prior to any treatment. The 100 discovery patients were divided at random into training and test sets in a 7:3 ratio. In about 6 Graves' hyperthyroidism patients, the study also compared T-cell repertoires from thyroid tissue with T-cell repertoires from blood. According to the paper, TCR Vbeta CDR3 sequencing was carried out on roughly 130 peripheral blood samples, which came from 40 to 45 ophthalmopathy, fewer than 80 hyperthyroidism and approximately 17 progressor patients. Whether ophthalmopathy could be predicted prospectively was tested in an independent validation cohort made up of fewer than 20 hyperthyroidism patients plus 17 patients who later progressed to ophthalmopathy. Once sampling was done, hyperthyroidism patients were given methimazole at a starting dose of 30 mg daily, whereas ophthalmopathy patients were given high-dose intravenous methylprednisolone. TCR V-J signatures able to tell the groups apart were searched for in a discovery cohort of 90 to 100 patients, of whom fewer than 45 had Graves' ophthalmopathy and about 55 had stable Graves' hyperthyroidism.

The TCR beta CDR3 regions were amplified from the RNA transcripts. The TCR CDR3 was subjected to a first round of RT-PCR using the HTBI primer set and the Qiagen OneStep RT-PCR kit. A second multiplex PCR round built the libraries, followed by size selection and purification. The libraries were sequenced on an Illumina HiSeq2000 using paired-end 100 bp reads. From the authors' description of their analysis: SOAPnuke was used to process the raw data, throwing out any read that contained adapters or uncalled bases, had a mean Phred below 15, or lacked an exact constant-primer or identifier match. High-quality paired reads were merged with COPE v1.2.5, and unique nucleotide sequences were defined as clonotypes. MiTCR v1.1 was used to align clonotypes to the IMGT TRBV, TRBD and TRBJ reference segments. Analysis was restricted to V-J combinations with a frequency above 0.0001, which covered roughly 99% of repertoires. A TCS score was defined as the ratio between F50 (clonal expansion) and ExV (chaos), using BLOSUM62-based TCRdist between CDR3 peptides within each V-J. Welch's t-statistics and random forest reduced 500 to 550 V-J features to roughly 13, which were used in a naive Bayes classifier (R e1071). TCRdb handled the public reads itself, with Q25 trimming in fastp and clone calling in MiXCR, and kept productive beta chains. Under each unique CDR3 protein, matching rows form one entry showing the most common genes and DNA. TCRdb, not the authors, supplied the V and J calls. Recorded for this sample are fewer than 350,000 distinct CDR3 sequences; roughly an eighth of them occurred a single time. The ten largest clones add up to roughly 8.2% of the sample.

Study-wide conclusions, independent of this receptor: Most expanded thyroid clonotypes (frequency above 0.001) were also detected in blood, suggesting blood repertoires may reflect thyroid immune responses. A 13 V-J signature model separated ophthalmopathy from stable hyperthyroidism, with about 88% sensitivity and 81.08% specificity in cross-validation and 80%/75% in testing. In validation, the model predicted progression to ophthalmopathy with approximately 69% sensitivity and roughly 72% specificity, a median of approximately 6.5 months before onset. Sample size was not statistically predetermined, and investigators were not blinded to group allocation.

The sequence was obtained from a woman aged 40 to 50 with Graves' hyperthyroidism. This sequence uses TRBV2 and TRBJ2-5, with 9 bases in between that match TRBD1. The material sequenced was blood. The CDR3 protein: CASSGTGAAETQYF. The base sequence is TGTGCCAGCAGTGGGACAGGGGCAGCGGAGACCCAGTACTTC.